This T cell receptor beta chain was identified in a study of OX40 agonist ivuxolimab in advanced cancers. Study at large: Patients were dosed intravenously with ivuxolimab at 0.01 to 10 mg/kg every 2 weeks. Notes on the study in general: Clonal expansion from baseline to week 6 occurred in both CD4+ and CD8+ T cells.

Remarks on this clone: Its antigen is not identified.

TCRdb keeps only in-frame clones here, not all; method: immunoSEQ multiplex PCR. The sample records nearly 80,000 clones, approximately 84% being singletons. Trimming took off 5 bases at V and 3 bases at J, with 14 bases between the two ends. This CDR3 has 14 residues. In germline, CDR1 is SGHTA, CDR2 FQGNSA. V gene TRBV7-2 combines with J gene TRBJ2-7; D ambiguous. Here the sequenced sample was CD4+ or CD8+ T cells sorted from blood, taken in a trial of the OX40 agonist ivuxolimab. The TCR was taken from an adult with an advanced solid tumor such as melanoma, head and neck, liver or kidney cancer. CDR3 DNA sequence: TGTGCCAGCAGCCTGGGTAGGGTCGGCTACGAGCAGTACTTC. Protein product: CASSLGRVGYEQYF.